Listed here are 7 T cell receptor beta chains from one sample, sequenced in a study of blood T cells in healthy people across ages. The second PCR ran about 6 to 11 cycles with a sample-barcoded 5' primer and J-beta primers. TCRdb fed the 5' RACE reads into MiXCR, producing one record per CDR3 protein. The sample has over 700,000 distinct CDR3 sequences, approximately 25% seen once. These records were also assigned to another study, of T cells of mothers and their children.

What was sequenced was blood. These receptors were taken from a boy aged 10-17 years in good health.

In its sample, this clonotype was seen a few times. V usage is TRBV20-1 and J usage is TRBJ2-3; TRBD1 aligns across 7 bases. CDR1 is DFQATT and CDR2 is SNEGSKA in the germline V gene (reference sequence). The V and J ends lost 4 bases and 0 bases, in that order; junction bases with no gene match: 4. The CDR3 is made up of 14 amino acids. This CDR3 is CSANQQGSTDTQYF. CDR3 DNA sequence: TGCAGTGCTAATCAACAGGGGAGCACAGATACGCAGTATTTT.

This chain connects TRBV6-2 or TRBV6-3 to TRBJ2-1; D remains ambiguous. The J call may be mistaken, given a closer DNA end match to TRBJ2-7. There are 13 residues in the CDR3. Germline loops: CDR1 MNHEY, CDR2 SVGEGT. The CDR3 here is CASRSLSSYEQYF. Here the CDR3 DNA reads TGTGCCAGCAGATCATTGAGCTCCTACGAGCAGTACTTC.

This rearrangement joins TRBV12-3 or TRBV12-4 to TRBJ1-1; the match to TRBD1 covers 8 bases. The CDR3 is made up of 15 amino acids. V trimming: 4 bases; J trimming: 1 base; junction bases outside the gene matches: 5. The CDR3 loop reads CASSYSGTGNTEAFF. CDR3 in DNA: TGTGCCAGCAGTTACTCCGGGACAGGGAACACTGAAGCTTTCTTT.

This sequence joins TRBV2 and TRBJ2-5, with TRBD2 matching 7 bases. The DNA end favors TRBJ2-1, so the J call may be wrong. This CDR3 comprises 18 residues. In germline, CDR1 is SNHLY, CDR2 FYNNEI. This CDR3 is CAQSQRVRTREGDNEQFF. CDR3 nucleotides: TGTGCCCAGAGCCAGCGGGTTAGAACAAGGGAGGGCGACAATGAGCAGTTCTTC.

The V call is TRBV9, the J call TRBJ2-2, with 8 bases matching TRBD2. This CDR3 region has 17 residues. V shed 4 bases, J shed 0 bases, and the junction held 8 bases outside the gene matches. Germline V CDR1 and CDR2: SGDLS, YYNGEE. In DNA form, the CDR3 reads TGTGCCAGCAGCCCGGGGGGGTTGGCGGCGAACACCGGGGAGCTGTTTTTT. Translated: CASSPGGLAANTGELFF.

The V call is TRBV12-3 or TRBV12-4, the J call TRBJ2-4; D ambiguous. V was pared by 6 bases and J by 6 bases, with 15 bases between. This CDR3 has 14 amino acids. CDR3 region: CASSPGSSVNIQYF. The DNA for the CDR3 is TGTGCCAGCAGCCCTGGGTCCTCTGTAAACATTCAGTACTTC.

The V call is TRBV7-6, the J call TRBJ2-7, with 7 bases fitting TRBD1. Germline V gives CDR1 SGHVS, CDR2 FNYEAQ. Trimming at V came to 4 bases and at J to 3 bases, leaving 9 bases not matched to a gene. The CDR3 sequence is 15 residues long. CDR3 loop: CASSSKQGTYYEQYF. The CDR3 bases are TGTGCCAGCAGCTCAAAACAGGGGACGTACTACGAGCAGTACTTC.